Listed here are 14 T cell receptor beta chains from one sample, sequenced in a study of T cells in localized non-small cell lung cancer. Sequencing was performed with immunoSEQ multiplex PCR; in TCRdb, only in-frame clones are kept and a portion is missing. The data show approximately 30,000 clones, around 90% seen once. The sequences come from peripheral blood mononuclear cells, collected before any cancer treatment. These receptors all come from a man between 40 and 69 years old with stage III lung adenocarcinoma.

The genes are TRBV7-9 and TRBJ2-1, with D possibly being TRBD1 (6 bases). The CDR3 length is 17 residues. CDR1 and CDR2 from the germline V gene are SEHNR and FQNEAQ (reference sequence). V was cut by 4 bases and J by 6 bases, with 22 bases left in between. CDR3 bases: TGTGCCAGCAGCTCGGGGACACTGGCCTACCGAGGCAATGAGCAGTTCTTC. It is translated as CASSSGTLAYRGNEQFF.

The chain carries TRBV5-8 and TRBJ1-1; D possibly corresponds to TRBD1 (6 bases). Trimming took off 3 bases at V and 3 bases at J, with 15 bases between the two ends. The CDR3 has 15 residues. Germline-derived CDR1 and CDR2 are SGHTS and YDEGEE. This chain's CDR3 is CASSSGQSGDTEAFF. For the CDR3, the DNA is TGTGCCAGCAGCTCTGGACAGTCCGGGGACACTGAAGCTTTCTTT.

The J gene is TRBJ2-3, the V gene TRBV11-2; perhaps TRBD2 as D (6 bases). With 5 bases removed from V and 8 bases from J, the gap between germline ends came to 17 bases. This CDR3 contains 14 residues. From germline, CDR1 is SGHAT and CDR2 FQNNGV. CDR3 residues: CASSPHGPGVTQYF. For the CDR3, the DNA is TGTGCCAGCAGCCCCCACGGGCCGGGGGTTACGCAGTATTTT.

The CDR3 region has the DNA TGTGCCAGCAGCTCCGAACAGGGAAGGGGCTATGGCTACACCTTC. Its translation: CASSSEQGRGYGYTF. V and J are TRBV5-4 and TRBJ1-2; perhaps TRBD1 as D (6 bases). Germline assignment: CDR1 SGHNT and CDR2 YYREEE (reference sequence). Trimming left V 3 bases short and J 4 bases short, with 16 bases between. The CDR3 length is 15 residues.

The J gene is TRBJ2-2, the V gene TRBV6-1; D might be TRBD1 (5 bases). The germline gives CDR1 MNHNS, CDR2 SASEGT. The CDR3 extends over 15 amino acids. Trimming removed 1 base from V and 8 bases from J, with 14 bases in between. Written as DNA, the CDR3 is TGTGCCAGCAGTGAAGTTCTGGGGCCGCTAGGGGAGCTGTTTTTT. This gives the protein CASSEVLGPLGELFF.

This clone is deemed medium-sized. This chain links TRBV6-1 with TRBJ2-7, with 7 bases lining up with TRBD1. CDR1 is MNHNS, CDR2 SASEGT, per germline. The CDR3 covers 15 residues. The J segment lost 12 bases and the V segment lost 0 bases, leaving 14 bases of the junction unmatched. CDR3 loop: CASSEAPDRFLALYF. As DNA, the CDR3 is TGTGCCAGCAGTGAAGCGCCGGACAGGTTCTTGGCATTGTACTTC.

V usage is TRBV7-3 and J usage is TRBJ2-3, with D hard to call. Germline V lookup: CDR1 SGHTA, CDR2 FQGTGA. There are 13 residues in the CDR3. V lost 5 bases and J lost 2, with 8 bases in between. DNA of the CDR3: TGTGCCAGCAGCCTAAGAAACACAGATACGCAGTATTTT. This sequence encodes CASSLRNTDTQYF.

V usage is TRBV6-6 and J usage is TRBJ2-1; TRBD2 aligns across 7 bases. J lost 0 bases, V lost 6 bases, and 8 bases had no gene match. The germline CDR1 and CDR2 sequences are MNHNY and SVGAGI (reference sequence). The CDR3 is made up of 16 amino acids. The CDR3 coding sequence is TGTGCCAGCAGGCCCGGGGGGACGAGCTCCTACAATGAGCAGTTCTTC. It translates to CASRPGGTSSYNEQFF.

The V call is TRBV30, the J call TRBJ1-1; TRBD1 might be the D (6 bases). V dropped 5 bases and J dropped 2 bases, with 15 bases sitting between them. The CDR3 is 14 residues long. From germline, CDR1 is GTSNPN and CDR2 SVGIG (reference sequence). CDR3 sequence (DNA): TGTGCCTGGCAAGTGACAGGTGGCAACACTGAAGCTTTCTTT. It is translated as CAWQVTGGNTEAFF.

The gene calls are TRBV4-1 and TRBJ2-7; D call uncertain. CDR1 is MGHRA, CDR2 YSYEKL, per germline. Trimming took 3 bases from V and 0 from J, leaving 15 bases between them. The CDR3 totals 16 residues. CDR3 sequence: CASSHGAGRSSYEQYF. The CDR3 bases are TGCGCCAGCAGCCATGGAGCAGGCAGGAGCTCCTACGAGCAGTACTTC.

A single count supports this clone. The rearrangement uses TRBV2 and TRBJ2-3, with D possibly called TRBD1 or TRBD2 (5 bases each). Per germline, CDR1 SNHLY and CDR2 FYNNEI. The ends were cut back, 10 bases at V and 2 bases at J, with 16 bases in the middle. CDR3 length: 14 residues. CDR3 sequence (DNA): TGTGCCATCGGACGTCGGGGCGTCACAGATACGCAGTATTTT. Its translation is CAIGRRGVTDTQYF.

As regards this clone: An end of the junction differs from the germline gene, which may be a read error. The rearrangement uses TRBV5-4 and TRBJ2-1; 7 nucleotides agree with TRBD1. Germline V gene lookup returns CDR1 SGHNT and CDR2 YYREEE (reference sequence). CDR3 length equals 15 residues. The CDR3: CASSSQGSRYNGQFF. The CDR3 bases are TGTGCCAGCAGCTCACAGGGGTCGAGGTACAATGGGCAGTTCTTC.

The chain carries TRBV4-2 and TRBJ2-5; perhaps TRBD2 as D (7 bases). Germline loops: CDR1 LGHNA, CDR2 YNFKEQ. The CDR3 covers 15 residues. Trimming cost V 1 base and J 4 bases, with 13 bases left between them. CDR3 loop: CASSQGGGPGETQYF. In DNA form, the CDR3 reads TGTGCCAGCAGCCAAGGCGGGGGCCCAGGAGAGACCCAGTACTTC.

The gene calls are TRBV7-9 and TRBJ2-7; D gene uncertain. The CDR3 has 13 residues. The germline V and J ends were trimmed by 1 base and 3 bases, with 7 bases remaining between them. Germline CDR1 reads SEHNR; CDR2 reads FQNEAQ (reference sequence). Here the CDR3 DNA reads TGTGCCAGCAGCTTAGTTTACAGCTACGAGCAGTACTTC. Its protein product is CASSLVYSYEQYF.